The clone carrying this T cell receptor (beta chain) was seen many times. The data originate from a study of neurological immune-mediated disorders. Germline values: CDR1 MNHEY, CDR2 SVGEGT. Trimming took 6 bases from V and 4 from J, leaving 19 bases between them. CDR3 size: 16 residues. TCRdb called the 5' RACE reads again in MiXCR, with one record for every CDR3 protein. There are roughly 120,000 distinct CDR3 sequences in the sample; about 3.4% occur only once, and 1% to 1.5% lies in the top ten. The sequenced material came from PBMCs. This chain joins TRBV6-2 or TRBV6-3 and TRBJ1-5, with D possibly TRBD1 on 5 matching bases. The receptor was isolated from a woman between 25 and 40 years old with multiple sclerosis. CDR3 residues: CASSQTATAGNQPQHF. The CDR3 nucleotides are TGTGCCAGCAGCCAGACAGCGACCGCGGGTAATCAGCCCCAGCATTTT.